This T cell receptor (beta chain) emerged from a study of cytomegalovirus exposure and HLA in healthy donors. This CDR3 contains 16 residues. Trimming at V came to 0 bases and at J to 4 bases, leaving 6 bases not matched to a gene. Germline CDR1 SGHRS, CDR2 YFSETQ. 13 Jbeta primers and 60 Vbeta primers were used for the PCR. TCRdb keeps only in-frame clones here, not all; method: immunoSEQ multiplex PCR. The data contain roughly 200,000 clones, around 80% of them singletons. This receptor was obtained from a man aged 40-49 years in good health and CMV-seronegative. Source material: PBMCs. J is TRBJ2-3 and V is TRBV5-1; 9 bases line up with TRBD2. As DNA, the CDR3 is TGCGCCAGCAGCTTGGTCCCTAGCGGGGCGGCAGATACGCAGTATTTT. Amino acid sequence: CASSLVPSGAADTQYF.